Following are 28 T cell receptor beta chains from one sample sequenced in a study of blood T cell repertoires in COVID-19. The data were produced by immunoSEQ multiplex PCR, yet TCRdb's version contains in-frame clones alone and is incomplete. Of almost 30,000 clones listed, 89% were seen once; the top ten hold roughly 9.8%. Sequencing was performed on peripheral blood. The receptors derive from a human donor in a cohort sampled during active COVID-19.

V gene TRBV2 combines with J gene TRBJ2-7, with 14 bases identical to TRBD2. V gave up 8 bases and J gave up 2 bases; unmatched junction bases: 5. The CDR3 runs 15 residues. CDR1 is SNHLY and CDR2 is FYNNEI in the germline V gene. CDR3 in amino acids: CASRLGLAGAYEQYF. In DNA form, the CDR3 reads TGTGCCAGCCGACTGGGACTAGCGGGGGCCTACGAGCAGTACTTC.

The rearrangement links TRBV23-1 to TRBJ2-3; 7 bases agree with TRBD1. TRBV23-1 falls under the ORF class, with uncertain function. V was pared by 3 bases and J by 0 bases, with 18 bases of the junction left unmatched. This CDR3 is built from 20 residues. This CDR3 is CASSQTQGRAVTPSTDTQYF. In DNA, the CDR3 is TGCGCCAGCAGTCAGACACAGGGGCGGGCTGTGACCCCTAGCACAGATACGCAGTATTTT.

The chain combines TRBV6-5 with TRBJ2-3, with 10 nucleotides matching TRBD1. The CDR3 runs 13 residues. V shed 11 bases, J shed 3 bases, and the junction held 5 bases outside the gene matches. Germline CDR1 MNHEY, CDR2 SVGAGI. CDR3 sequence: CAGRTGGTDTQYF. Here the CDR3 DNA reads TGTGCCGGCCGGACAGGGGGTACAGATACGCAGTATTTT.

This chain links TRBV6-6 with TRBJ2-1; tentatively, D is TRBD1 (6 bases). The V end was cut by 5 bases, the J end by 4 bases, with 27 bases between. CDR1 is MNHNY, CDR2 SVGAGI, per germline (reference sequence). The CDR3 length is 19 residues. The CDR3 is CASSRRGIGSIDGYNEQFF. The CDR3 nucleotides read TGTGCCAGCAGTCGAAGGGGGATCGGGTCGATCGATGGTTACAATGAGCAGTTCTTC.

V is TRBV11-2 and J is TRBJ1-1; weak D call: TRBD1 (5 bases). V was shortened by 6 bases and J by 1 base, with 9 bases between the two germline ends. The CDR3 is 13 residues long. In germline, CDR1 is SGHAT, CDR2 FQNNGV. CDR3 nucleotides: TGTGCCAGCAGACCGGGGGGGAACACTGAAGCTTTCTTT. Encoded protein: CASRPGGNTEAFF.

The chain employs TRBV18 and TRBJ2-7; D is ambiguous. Germline V CDR1 and CDR2: KGHSH, LQKENI. Trimming pared 2 bases from V and 4 bases from J, leaving 6 bases between. The CDR3 contains 12 residues. CDR3 DNA: TGTGCCAGCTCACCATCGTTTTACGAGCAGTACTTC. It encodes CASSPSFYEQYF.

This clone is a singleton in its sample. This chain joins TRBV5-1 and TRBJ1-1; D is possibly TRBD1 (6 bases). Germline V gene data show CDR1 as SGHRS and CDR2 as YFSETQ. The V and J ends lost 5 bases and 1 base respectively, with 15 bases between them. The length of the CDR3 is 15 residues. CDR3 protein: CASRWGQGTNTEAFF. In DNA, the CDR3 is TGCGCCAGCAGGTGGGGCCAGGGGACGAACACTGAAGCTTTCTTT.

This clone was seen just once. The chain joins TRBV4-3 to TRBJ2-1; tentatively, D is TRBD1 (6 bases). Trimming removed 0 bases at V and 2 bases at J, with 17 bases between. Germline CDR1 is LGHNA and CDR2 is YSLEER. The CDR3 contains 18 residues. CDR3 nucleotide sequence: TGCGCCAGCAGCCAAGATCTGGGACAAAAGGCCCCCTACAATGAGCAGTTCTTC. Amino acid sequence: CASSQDLGQKAPYNEQFF.

This clone was seen just once. The chain couples TRBV12-2 to TRBJ1-2; the D segment call TRBD1 is taken from the table without a DNA check. TRBV12-2 is assigned pseudogene status. CDR3 size: 15 residues. CDR3 in DNA: TGTGCAAGTCGCCAAGGACAGGGGAATAACTATGGCTACACCTTC. This encodes CASRQGQGNNYGYTF.

The V and J genes are TRBV28 and TRBJ1-2; perhaps TRBD1 as D (5 bases). This CDR3 region has 14 residues. V shed 2 bases and J shed 10 bases, with 17 bases lying between them. CDR1 and CDR2 (germline): MDHEN, SYDVKM. The CDR3 DNA follows: TGTGCCAGCAGTTTAATCCGGGGGAATCTGGACTACACCTTC. Protein product: CASSLIRGNLDYTF.

The chain joins TRBV19 to TRBJ1-1, with TRBD1 as a possible D gene (6 bases). This CDR3 is built from 19 residues. Trimming removed 2 bases at V and 2 bases at J, with 24 bases between. Germline values: CDR1 LNHDA, CDR2 SQIVND (reference sequence). The CDR3 spells CASSILGGRGLFFNTEAFF. The DNA of the CDR3 is TGTGCCAGTAGTATATTGGGCGGCAGGGGCCTATTTTTTAACACTGAAGCTTTCTTT.

The chain combines TRBV7-2 with TRBJ2-5, with D maybe TRBD1 (5 bases). V was cut by 0 bases and J by 2 bases, with 10 bases left in between. From germline, CDR1 is SGHTA and CDR2 FQGNSA. CDR3 length: 15 amino acids. The CDR3, as DNA: TGTGCCAGCAGCTTAGCGCAGGGAAGTCAAGAGACCCAGTACTTC. Translation: CASSLAQGSQETQYF.

The J gene is TRBJ2-3, the V gene TRBV28; perhaps TRBD1 as D (6 bases). Trimming took off 8 bases at V and 1 base at J, with 16 bases between the two ends. The CDR3 loop spans 15 amino acids. Germline V lookup: CDR1 MDHEN, CDR2 SYDVKM. The CDR3 here is CASHRGSLGTDTQYF. Here the CDR3 DNA reads TGTGCCAGCCATAGGGGGAGTCTGGGCACAGATACGCAGTATTTT.

J is TRBJ1-2 and V is TRBV7-8; D is undetermined. Germline V gene sequence: CDR1 SGHVS, CDR2 FQNEAQ. V was shortened by 0 bases and J by 2 bases, with 7 bases between the two germline ends. The CDR3 spans 14 residues. CDR3 nucleotides: TGTGCCAGCAGCTTAGCTGCGAGGAACTATGGCTACACCTTC. Its protein is CASSLAARNYGYTF.

The gene calls are TRBV5-4 and TRBJ2-2, with D tentatively TRBD1 (5 bases). The CDR3 sequence is 16 residues long. Germline CDR1 is SGHNT and CDR2 is YYREEE (reference sequence). V gave up 4 bases and J gave up 1 base, with 14 bases separating them. This chain's CDR3 is CASSPSGQGNTGELFF. The CDR3 bases are TGTGCCAGCAGCCCCTCTGGGCAGGGGAACACCGGGGAGCTGTTTTTT.

By frequency in the sample, this clone is medium-sized (0.01 to 0.1%). The V call is TRBV9, the J call TRBJ2-2, with 9 bases fitting TRBD1. Germline V gene data show CDR1 as SGDLS and CDR2 as YYNGEE. The CDR3 extends over 17 amino acids. The trim removed 0 bases at V and 6 bases at J, leaving 9 bases unmatched. In DNA, the CDR3 is TGTGCCAGCAGCGTAGCTTATCGGACAGGGGCTTCCGGGGAGCTGTTTTTT. The encoded protein is CASSVAYRTGASGELFF.

The rearrangement joins TRBV5-1 to TRBJ2-7; perhaps TRBD2 as D (5 bases). The CDR3 is made up of 12 amino acids. V was clipped by 5 bases and J by 4 bases, with 10 bases between them. The germline V gene encodes CDR1 SGHRS and CDR2 YFSETQ. The chain's CDR3 is CASSSSGYEQYF. CDR3 nucleotide sequence: TGCGCCAGCAGTTCAAGCGGTTACGAGCAGTACTTC.

This chain links TRBV7-9 with TRBJ2-2; 12 bases map to TRBD1. The V and J ends lost 6 bases and 9 bases, in that order; junction bases with no gene match: 20. Per the germline V gene, CDR1 is SEHNR and CDR2 is FQNEAQ (reference sequence). The CDR3 has 19 residues. The CDR3 coding sequence is TGTGCCAGCAGTAAAATAGGGACAGGGGGCCTCCAACAGATGAGGGAGCTGTTTTTT. Its translation is CASSKIGTGGLQQMRELFF.

The chain combines TRBV7-2 with TRBJ2-5; 8 bases align to TRBD1. V lost 5 bases and J lost 4; bases outside the gene matches: 12. The CDR3 consists of 16 residues. Germline loops: CDR1 SGHTA, CDR2 FQGNSA. DNA of the CDR3: TGTGCCAGCAGCCCGAATGTAGGACAGGGCACAGAGACCCAGTACTTC. Encoded protein: CASSPNVGQGTETQYF.

The rearrangement uses TRBV6-5 and TRBJ2-7; TRBD1 aligns across 8 bases. The V and J ends lost 4 bases and 2 bases, in that order; junction bases with no gene match: 10. This CDR3 region has 16 residues. The germline V gene encodes CDR1 MNHEY and CDR2 SVGAGI. The CDR3 DNA sequence: TGTGCCAGCAGTTCGCTCGACAGGGGAGGACCCTACGAGCAGTACTTC. Residues: CASSSLDRGGPYEQYF.

This clone has only one observation. The chain recombines TRBV5-1 with TRBJ2-7; D unclear. The CDR3 totals 14 residues. Germline V lookup: CDR1 SGHRS, CDR2 YFSETQ. V lost 1 base and J 0 bases, leaving 8 bases between the germline ends. The CDR3 nucleotides read TGCGCCAGCAGCTTGTACCGGAGCTCCTACGAGCAGTACTTC. This sequence encodes CASSLYRSSYEQYF.

This chain joins TRBV15 and TRBJ1-1; 9 bases fit TRBD1. The CDR3 contains 17 residues. The V segment lost 5 bases and the J segment 0 bases; nucleotides outside the gene matches: 10. CDR1 is LNHNV, CDR2 YYDKDF, per germline (reference sequence). CDR3 protein: CATSPGTGLTLNTEAFF. The CDR3, as DNA: TGTGCCACCAGCCCAGGGACAGGGTTGACTTTGAACACTGAAGCTTTCTTT.

The genes are TRBV3-1 (or the pseudogene TRBV3-2) and TRBJ2-3; TRBD2 matches 12 bases. Trimming took 0 bases from V and 5 from J; bases not matched to a gene: 9. Looked up from germline, CDR1 is LGHDT and CDR2 is YNNKEL (reference sequence). The CDR3 sequence is 18 residues long. The CDR3 region has the DNA TGTGCCAGCAGCCAAGATGGTTCTAGCGGGGGGGCTGTAGATACGCAGTATTTT. Its protein is CASSQDGSSGGAVDTQYF.

The chain is built from TRBV9 and TRBJ1-1, with 8 bases fitting TRBD1. CDR3 length: 14 amino acids. Trimming removed 5 bases from V and 1 base from J; junction bases left unmatched: 4. CDR1 and CDR2 from the germline V gene are SGDLS and YYNGEE. This chain's CDR3 is CASRAGGSNTEAFF. The CDR3 coding sequence is TGTGCCAGCAGGGCAGGGGGCTCGAACACTGAAGCTTTCTTT.

The chain uses TRBV20-1 and TRBJ2-7; perhaps TRBD1 as D (5 bases). Germline values: CDR1 DFQATT, CDR2 SNEGSKA (reference sequence). The CDR3 loop spans 11 amino acids. The V end was cut by 1 base, the J end by 5 bases, with 6 bases between. CDR3 bases: TGCAGTGCTAGAGGGGGCCACGAGCAGTACTTC. The encoded protein is CSARGGHEQYF.

The rearrangement uses TRBV6-4 and TRBJ2-7; tentative D call: TRBD1 (6 bases). The CDR3 spans 14 residues. The germline CDR1 and CDR2 sequences are MRHNA and SNTAGT. Between the trimmed V and J ends, which lost 2 bases and 5 bases, there was a span of 13 bases. CDR3 sequence: CASSDRPGEHEQYF. The CDR3 region has the DNA TGTGCCAGCAGTGACCGGCCAGGGGAGCACGAGCAGTACTTC.

This chain uses TRBV24-1 with TRBJ1-6; D unresolved. The CDR3 consists of 14 residues. The V gene lost 2 bases and the J gene lost 10 bases, with 11 bases spanning the gap. Per germline, CDR1 KGHDR and CDR2 SFDVKD. The CDR3 spells CATSDSPRGSPLHF. The CDR3 coding sequence is TGTGCCACCAGTGATTCCCCTCGGGGATCACCCCTCCACTTT.

The chain has TRBV5-4 and TRBJ2-1, with 12 bases lining up with TRBD2. The CDR3 loop spans 16 amino acids. Germline CDR1 is SGHNT and CDR2 is YYREEE (reference sequence). V was pared by 1 base and J by 10 bases, with 9 bases of the junction left unmatched. CDR3 amino acids: CASSLLASGGANEQFF. In DNA form, the CDR3 reads TGTGCCAGCAGCTTGTTGGCTAGCGGGGGGGCAAACGAGCAGTTCTTC. The full variable domain, completed using reference TRBV5-4 and TRBJ2-1, is ETGVTQSPTHLIKTRGQQVTLRCSSQSGHNTVSWYQQALGQGPQFIFQYYREEENGRGNFPPRFSGLQFPNYSSELNVNALELDDSALYLCASSLLASGGANEQFFGPGTRLTVL.